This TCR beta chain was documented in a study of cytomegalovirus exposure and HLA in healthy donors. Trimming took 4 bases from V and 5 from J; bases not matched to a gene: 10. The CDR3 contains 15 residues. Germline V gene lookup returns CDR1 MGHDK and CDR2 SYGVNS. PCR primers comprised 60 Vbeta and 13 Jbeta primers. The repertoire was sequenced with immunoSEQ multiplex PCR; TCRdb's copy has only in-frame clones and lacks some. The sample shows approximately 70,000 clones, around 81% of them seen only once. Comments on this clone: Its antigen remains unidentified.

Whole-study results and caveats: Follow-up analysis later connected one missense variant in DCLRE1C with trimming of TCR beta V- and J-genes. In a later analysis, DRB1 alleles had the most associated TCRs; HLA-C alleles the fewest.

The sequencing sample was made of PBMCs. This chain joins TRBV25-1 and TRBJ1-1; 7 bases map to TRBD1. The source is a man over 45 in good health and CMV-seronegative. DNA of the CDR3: TGTGCCAGCAGTGGTCGGGAGGGGGCAGGGACTGAAGCTTTCTTT. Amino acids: CASSGREGAGTEAFF.